The 26 T cell receptor beta chains reported below all come from one sample, sequenced in a study of T cell repertoires in cytomegalovirus infection. No cognate antigen is known for these TCRs. TCRdb called the reads again in MiXCR, with one record for every CDR3 protein. In the table there are 900,000 to 950,000 distinct CDR3 sequences, less than 40% of which are singletons. The sequences come from cultured CD8+ T cells from PBMCs, collected from culture after CMV antigen stimulation. These receptors were obtained from a human donor in good health (CMV status not recorded). Some clones in this sample may be carry-over from other donors' samples.

The rearrangement uses TRBV19 and TRBJ2-2; no clear D gene. The CDR3 is 13 residues long. Germline CDR1 LNHDA, CDR2 SQIVND (reference sequence). V lost 3 bases and J lost 5, with 7 bases in between. The CDR3 loop is CASSITLTGELFF. CDR3 coding DNA: TGTGCCAGTAGTATCACCCTGACCGGGGAGCTGTTTTTT.

The sample holds a few counts of this clonotype. The chain has TRBV6-5 and TRBJ1-6; D is ambiguous. Trimming stripped 8 bases from V and 2 bases from J, with 16 bases between. Germline CDR1 reads MNHEY; CDR2 reads SVGAGI. The CDR3 spans 16 residues. Here the CDR3 reads CASGSEALTYNSPLHF. In DNA form, the CDR3 reads TGTGCCAGCGGTTCCGAAGCACTGACCTATAATTCACCCCTCCACTTT.

The chain couples TRBV28 to TRBJ2-5; D is possibly TRBD1 (7 bases). This CDR3 region has 14 residues. V lost 4 bases and J lost 3, with 12 bases in between. Germline loops: CDR1 MDHEN, CDR2 SYDVKM. CDR3 in DNA: TGTGCCAGCAGTTCCACAGGGGAGGAAGAGACCCAGTACTTC. This sequence encodes CASSSTGEEETQYF.

This clonotype was seen more than once but under ten times. The genes are TRBV20-1 and TRBJ2-3; 10 positions match TRBD1. This CDR3 has 17 residues. Trimming removed 1 base from V and 2 bases from J; junction bases left unmatched: 9. Germline V gives CDR1 DFQATT, CDR2 SNEGSKA (reference sequence). CDR3 protein: CSARGVGTGALTDTQYF. In DNA, the CDR3 is TGCAGTGCTAGAGGCGTCGGGACAGGGGCCCTCACAGATACGCAGTATTTT.

This clonotype was detected only a few times. The rearrangement joins TRBV19 to TRBJ2-2; D is possibly TRBD2 (6 bases). Germline CDR1 reads LNHDA; CDR2 reads SQIVND (reference sequence). V lost 4 bases and J lost 5, with 14 bases in between. The CDR3 length is 15 residues. The CDR3 nucleotides read TGTGCCAGTAGTAAGCCGGGACTTCGGACCGGGGAGCTGTTTTTT. It encodes CASSKPGLRTGELFF.

The V gene is TRBV7-2, the J gene TRBJ2-1; D may be TRBD2 (6 bases). The CDR3 sequence is 15 residues long. Between the trimmed V and J ends, which lost 1 base and 4 bases, there was a span of 11 bases. CDR1 is SGHTA, CDR2 FQGNSA, per germline. CDR3 bases: TGTGCCAGCAGCTTAGGGGGGGAGCTATACAATGAGCAGTTCTTC. It codes for CASSLGGELYNEQFF.

The table lists this clonotype with a few counts. A much bigger clone sits one base away, suggesting this may be a read error. The J gene is TRBJ2-5, the V gene TRBV9, with D tentatively TRBD2 (5 bases). In germline, CDR1 is SGDLS, CDR2 YYNGEE. This CDR3 contains 13 residues. The V and J ends lost 0 bases and 3 bases respectively, with 6 bases between them. The CDR3 region is CASSVGGKETQYF. The CDR3 DNA reads TGTGCCAGCAGCGTAGGAGGGAAAGAGACCCAGTACTTC.

The V call is TRBV27, the J call TRBJ2-3; D remains ambiguous. The V and J ends lost 1 base and 2 bases respectively, with 7 bases between them. Germline V gene sequence: CDR1 MNHEY, CDR2 SMNVEV (reference sequence). The CDR3 totals 14 residues. The CDR3 spells CASSLYPTTDTQYF. The CDR3 DNA is TGTGCCAGCAGTTTATACCCAACCACAGATACGCAGTATTTT.

CDR3 coding DNA: TGTGCCAGCAGCCACAGGGGCCTGTTTCCAGAGACCCAGTACTTC. This codes for CASSHRGLFPETQYF. The genes are TRBV11-3 and TRBJ2-5, with 7 positions matching TRBD1. This CDR3 has 15 residues. Germline CDR1 reads SGHNT; CDR2 reads YENEEA. V shed 5 bases and J 4 bases; nucleotides not matched to a gene: 10. Combining the CDR3 with reference TRBV11-3 and TRBJ2-5 gives the whole variable domain EAGVVQSPRYKIIEKKQPVAFWCNPISGHNTLYWYLQNLGQGPELLIRYENEEAVDDSQLPKDRFSAERLKGVDSTLKIQPAELGDSAVYLCASSHRGLFPETQYFGPGTRLLVL.

A few counts support this clonotype. V is TRBV7-2 and J is TRBJ2-2, with TRBD1 matching over 9 bases. Per the germline V gene, CDR1 is SGHTA and CDR2 is FQGNSA. V shed 6 bases and J 1 base; nucleotides not matched to a gene: 9. The CDR3 covers 17 residues. The CDR3 bases are TGTGCCAGCAGAACTCGGACAGGGGACGAGAACACCGGGGAGCTGTTTTTT. Translation gives CASRTRTGDENTGELFF. Full variable domain (outside the CDR3, taken from reference TRBV7-2 and TRBJ2-2): GAGVSQSPSNKVTEKGKDVELRCDPISGHTALYWYRQSLGQGLEFLIYFQGNSAPDKSGLPSDRFSAERTGGSVSTLTIQRTQQEDSAVYLCASRTRTGDENTGELFFGEGSRLTVL.

J is TRBJ2-5 and V is TRBV6-1; 7 nucleotides line up with TRBD1. Trimming cost V 2 bases and J 2 bases; bases outside gene matches: 8. The CDR3 spans 16 residues. The germline gives CDR1 MNHNS, CDR2 SASEGT. The CDR3 coding sequence is TGTGCCAGCAGTGAATTTACGAGGGACAGTCAAGAGACCCAGTACTTC. Its translation is CASSEFTRDSQETQYF.

This clonotype appeared many times. The chain combines TRBV11-2 with TRBJ1-2; 7 positions match TRBD1. Germline V CDR1 and CDR2: SGHAT, FQNNGV. Unmatched junction bases numbered 5, after V lost 4 bases and J lost 3 bases. This CDR3 contains 14 residues. The CDR3 protein is CASSSSGTDYGYTF. Written as DNA, the CDR3 is TGTGCCAGCAGCTCTTCCGGGACAGACTATGGCTACACCTTC.

J is TRBJ1-5 and V is TRBV6-6, with a possible D match to TRBD1 (5 bases). Germline V gene data show CDR1 as MNHNY and CDR2 as SVGAGI (reference sequence). Between the trimmed V and J ends, which lost 2 bases and 0 bases, there was a span of 11 bases. The CDR3 covers 16 residues. As DNA, the CDR3 is TGTGCCAGCAGTTACCTGGGACTGACTAGCAATCAGCCCCAGCATTTT. Its translation is CASSYLGLTSNQPQHF.

This clonotype showed up just a few times. The chain recombines TRBV27 with TRBJ2-7; possible D gene TRBD1, 6 bases. The V gene's germline CDR1 is MNHEY and CDR2 SMNVEV (reference sequence). V lost 3 bases, J lost 5 bases, and 14 bases lay in between. This CDR3 contains 14 residues. CDR3 coding DNA: TGTGCCAGCAGTTTTGAACCGGGACACCACGAGCAGTACGTC. Amino acids: CASSFEPGHHEQYV.

Here the CDR3 DNA reads TGTGCCAGCAGTGAAGGTGTAGCACCTTACCAAGAGACCCAGTACTTC. Protein sequence: CASSEGVAPYQETQYF. This rearrangement joins TRBV2 to TRBJ2-5, with D unclear. This CDR3 contains 16 residues. Germline V gives CDR1 SNHLY, CDR2 FYNNEI. Deletions cut 1 base from V and 0 bases from J, with 12 bases between.

As to this clonotype: At one end the junction does not follow the germline gene, possibly because of a read error. The V and J genes are TRBV6-6 and TRBJ1-5; 7 bases fit TRBD1. Germline-derived CDR1 and CDR2 are MNHNY and SVGAGI (reference sequence). The CDR3 length is 15 residues. CDR3 nucleotides: TGTGTCAGCACCCCAGGGACAGTGAGCAATCAGCCCCAGCATTTT. Its translation: CVSTPGTVSNQPQHF.

The chain joins TRBV6-8 to TRBJ2-3, with 12 nucleotides matching TRBD2. CDR1 MNHGY and CDR2 SAAAGT come from the germline V gene. The V segment lost 0 bases and the J segment 0 bases; nucleotides outside the gene matches: 10. This CDR3 spans 20 amino acids. CDR3 region: CASSYSPSGGADSSTDTQYF. The CDR3, as DNA: TGTGCCAGCAGTTACTCACCTAGCGGGGGGGCGGATTCAAGCACAGATACGCAGTATTTT.

The chain links TRBV6-1 to TRBJ1-4; 10 bases map to TRBD1. Germline CDR1 is MNHNS and CDR2 is SASEGT. The CDR3 is made up of 12 amino acids. J was trimmed by 8 bases and V by 10 bases; bases with no gene match: 4. CDR3 amino acids: CATRTGGEKLFF. The CDR3 DNA reads TGTGCCACCCGGACAGGGGGAGAAAAACTGTTTTTT.

Comment on this clonotype: Compared with germline, one end of the junction differs, possibly owing to a read error. The chain combines TRBV5-4 with TRBJ2-1; 11 nucleotides line up with TRBD1. The CDR3 is 16 amino acids. The germline V gene has CDR1 SGHNT and CDR2 YYREEE (reference sequence). The CDR3 region has the DNA TGTGCCAACAGCGGATCCGGGACAGGGGGTAGCGATGAGCAGTTCTTC. Translating gives CANSGSGTGGSDEQFF.

The chain joins TRBV27 to TRBJ1-1, with D possibly TRBD1 on 6 matching bases. The CDR3 consists of 12 residues. CDR1 and CDR2 from the germline V gene are MNHEY and SMNVEV (reference sequence). V was shortened by 10 bases and J by 2 bases, with 11 bases between the two germline ends. CDR3 region: CATIQGNTEAFF. The CDR3 DNA sequence: TGTGCCACTATACAGGGTAACACTGAAGCTTTCTTT.

The chain has TRBV12-3 or TRBV12-4 and TRBJ2-5; TRBD2 might be the D (7 bases). The ends were cut back, 3 bases at V and 4 bases at J, with 12 bases in the middle. CDR3 length: 14 residues. The CDR3 sequence is CASSLWGGPETQYF. CDR3 nucleotide sequence: TGTGCCAGCAGTTTGTGGGGGGGCCCAGAGACCCAGTACTTC.

This clonotype has just a few counts. J is TRBJ2-3 and V is TRBV6-1, with unresolved D. This CDR3 comprises 15 residues. CDR1 is MNHNS, CDR2 SASEGT, per germline. V lost 4 bases, J lost 0 bases, and 11 bases lay in between. CDR3 bases: TGTGCCAGCAGTGCCCCTTATGGAAGCACAGATACGCAGTATTTT. As protein: CASSAPYGSTDTQYF.

This clonotype was recorded a few times. The rearrangement joins TRBV7-2 to TRBJ1-1, with D perhaps TRBD1 (5 bases). There are 14 residues in the CDR3. V shed 4 bases and J shed 3 bases, with 12 bases lying between them. The germline CDR1 and CDR2 sequences are SGHTA and FQGNSA. CDR3 DNA: TGTGCCAGCAGCTGGCGGGACGGTTACACTGAAGCTTTCTTT. Its protein product is CASSWRDGYTEAFF.

The chain carries TRBV27 and TRBJ1-6; D is perhaps TRBD1 (6 bases). Trimming cost V 5 bases and J 8 bases, with 13 bases left between them. Germline V lookup: CDR1 MNHEY, CDR2 SMNVEV (reference sequence). The CDR3 consists of 14 residues. The CDR3 spells CASSTDRTYSPLHF. Written as DNA, the CDR3 is TGTGCCAGCAGTACCGACAGGACGTATTCACCCCTCCACTTT.

This chain uses TRBV27 with TRBJ2-5; 8 positions agree with TRBD2. Germline lookup yields CDR1 MNHEY and CDR2 SMNVEV (reference sequence). J lost 9 bases, V lost 6 bases, and 6 bases had no gene match. This CDR3 has 12 amino acids. CDR3: CASSSGGPAQYF. The CDR3 DNA follows: TGTGCCAGCAGCTCGGGGGGGCCCGCCCAGTACTTC.

V and J are TRBV27 and TRBJ2-3, with 7 bases identical to TRBD1. The CDR3 consists of 15 residues. Germline values: CDR1 MNHEY, CDR2 SMNVEV (reference sequence). Unmatched junction bases numbered 6, after V lost 2 bases and J lost 4 bases. The CDR3, as DNA: TGTGCCAGCAGTTTAGTTACAGGGGCTTCAGATACGCAGTATTTT. It translates to CASSLVTGASDTQYF.